These T cell receptor beta chains were read from a single sample in a study of PD-1 blockade in classical Hodgkin lymphoma. Using immunoSEQ multiplex PCR, the repertoire was profiled, and TCRdb retains in-frame clones only, with some absent. The sample consists of about 32,000 clones, about 88% of them appearing once. The sample was CD4+ T cells from blood. Receptor source: a human donor with classical Hodgkin lymphoma. The CDR3 runs from the conserved cysteine through the conserved F or W. A D gene is named only where the DNA matches it firmly. Clone size is given for some rows only: seen once, a few or many times, or a class if the clone is expanded.

j_gene	d_gene	v_gene	abundance	CDR3aa	CDR3nt
TRBJ2-3	TRBD1	TRBV30	NA	CACNTGGDTQYF	TGTGCCTGTAATACAGGGGGAGATACGCAGTATTTT
TRBJ1-5	NA	TRBV28	NA	CASRERVGQPQHF	TGTGCCAGCAGGGAAAGGGTCGGGCAGCCCCAGCATTTT
TRBJ1-4	TRBD1	TRBV28	once	CASSSPGGAGTGEKLFF	TGTGCCAGCAGTTCTCCAGGGGGCGCGGGAACAGGAGAAAAACTGTTTTTT
TRBJ2-5	TRBD2	TRBV7-2	NA	CASSLGKTSGSVETQYF	TGTGCCAGCAGCTTAGGCAAGACTAGCGGGAGTGTAGAGACCCAGTACTTC
TRBJ2-5	TRBD2	TRBV5-6	NA	CASSAPTSGMETQYF	TGTGCCAGCAGCGCCCCGACTAGCGGGATGGAGACCCAGTACTTC
TRBJ2-2	NA	TRBV7-9	NA	CASSLFATGELFF	TGTGCCAGCAGCTTATTCGCCACCGGGGAGCTGTTTTTT
TRBJ2-1	TRBD2	TRBV12-5	NA	CATREGSYNEQFF	TGTGCCACCAGGGAGGGCTCCTACAATGAGCAGTTCTTC
TRBJ2-5	NA	TRBV5-1	NA	CASSAQGQETQYF	TGCGCCAGCAGCGCGCAGGGTCAAGAGACCCAGTACTTC
TRBJ1-2	TRBD1	TRBV6-5	NA	CASSRQGINYGYTF	TGTGCCAGCAGCCGACAGGGGATAAACTATGGCTACACCTTC
TRBJ2-2	NA	TRBV19	NA	CASSIRVGAITGELFF	TGTGCCAGTAGTATTCGTGTGGGGGCGATCACCGGGGAGCTGTTTTTT
TRBJ1-1	NA	TRBV7-2	NA	CASSLRPENTEAFF	TGTGCCAGCAGCTTAAGGCCGGAGAACACTGAAGCTTTCTTT
TRBJ1-2	TRBD1	TRBV6-1	NA	CASSRDRAAGYTF	TGTGCCAGCAGCCGGGACAGGGCGGCTGGCTACACCTTC
TRBJ1-4	TRBD1	TRBV19	NA	CASSILRQGTLLRRSEKLFF	TGTGCCAGTAGTATTCTCAGACAGGGGACACTTCTGCGCCGTAGTGAAAAACTGTTTTTT
TRBJ1-2	NA	TRBV5-6	NA	CASTNEWRDHYGYTF	TGTGCCAGCACCAATGAATGGAGAGACCACTATGGCTACACCTTC
TRBJ2-1	NA	TRBV7-8	NA	CASSLVDFYNEQFF	TGTGCCAGCAGCTTAGTTGATTTTTACAATGAGCAGTTCTTC
TRBJ1-1	NA	TRBV5-1	NA	CASSWEGNTEAFF	TGCGCCAGCAGCTGGGAGGGGAACACTGAAGCTTTCTTT
TRBJ2-5	NA	TRBV6-6	NA	CASTRGGSYQETQYF	TGTGCCAGCACCCGGGGTGGATCGTACCAAGAGACCCAGTACTTC
TRBJ1-2	NA	TRBV5-4	NA	CASSANRGHYGYTF	TGTGCCAGCAGCGCCAACCGGGGGCACTATGGCTACACCTTC
TRBJ2-5	NA	TRBV5-1	NA	CASSPGTNQETQYF	TGCGCCAGCAGCCCCGGGACAAACCAAGAGACCCAGTACTTC
TRBJ1-2	NA	TRBV6-1	few	CASSESGIFSYTF	TGTGCCAGCAGTGAATCTGGGATTTTCAGCTACACCTTC
TRBJ2-1	NA	TRBV4-1	few	CASSQEMSSYNEQFF	TGCGCCAGCAGCCAAGAGATGAGCTCCTACAATGAGCAGTTCTTC
TRBJ1-1	TRBD1	TRBV18	once	CASSPGPQGATEAFF	TGTGCCAGCTCCCCCGGGCCACAGGGGGCGACTGAAGCTTTCTTT
TRBJ2-1	NA	TRBV4-1	NA	CASSPRPSYNEQFF	TGCGCCAGCAGCCCTCGCCCCTCCTACAATGAGCAGTTCTTC
TRBJ1-1	NA	TRBV6-1	NA	CASSEAGRGTEAFF	TGTGCCAGCAGTGAAGCAGGGCGGGGGACTGAAGCTTTCTTT
TRBJ2-1	NA	TRBV18	once	CASSPRIGSQGDNEQFF	TGTGCCAGCTCACCACGAATCGGGAGTCAAGGAGACAATGAGCAGTTCTTC
TRBJ1-5	TRBD1	TRBV2	NA	CASKQGVGNQPQHF	TGTGCCAGCAAACAGGGGGTTGGCAATCAGCCCCAGCATTTT
TRBJ2-1	TRBD1	TRBV5-1	NA	CASSSNQGVYNEQFF	TGCGCCAGCAGCTCGAACCAGGGGGTCTACAATGAGCAGTTCTTC
TRBJ1-1	NA	TRBV19	NA	CVTQPGTKNTEAFF	TGTGTCACTCAGCCCGGGACAAAGAACACTGAAGCTTTCTTT
TRBJ2-2	NA	TRBV19	few	CASTRDPGELFF	TGTGCCAGTACAAGGGATCCCGGGGAGCTGTTTTTT
TRBJ2-2	TRBD2	TRBV18	NA	CASSPAVSGGNTGELFF	TGTGCCAGCTCACCAGCAGTGAGCGGGGGGAACACCGGGGAGCTGTTTTTT
TRBJ1-2	NA	TRBV7-2	once	CASSLVSTEKYGYTF	TGTGCCAGCAGCTTAGTATCAACAGAAAAATATGGCTACACCTTC
TRBJ2-3	TRBD1	TRBV6-1	once	CASSGFEDRTDTQYF	TGTGCCAGCAGTGGATTTGAGGACAGGACAGATACGCAGTATTTT
TRBJ2-1	TRBD2	TRBV5-1	NA	CASSLGGRTRLKNEQFF	TGCGCCAGCAGCTTGGGGGGTAGGACTAGATTAAAGAATGAGCAGTTCTTC
TRBJ2-7	NA	TRBV2	NA	CASSEAPGSEAEQYF	TGTGCCAGCAGTGAAGCGCCAGGATCGGAGGCCGAGCAGTACTTC